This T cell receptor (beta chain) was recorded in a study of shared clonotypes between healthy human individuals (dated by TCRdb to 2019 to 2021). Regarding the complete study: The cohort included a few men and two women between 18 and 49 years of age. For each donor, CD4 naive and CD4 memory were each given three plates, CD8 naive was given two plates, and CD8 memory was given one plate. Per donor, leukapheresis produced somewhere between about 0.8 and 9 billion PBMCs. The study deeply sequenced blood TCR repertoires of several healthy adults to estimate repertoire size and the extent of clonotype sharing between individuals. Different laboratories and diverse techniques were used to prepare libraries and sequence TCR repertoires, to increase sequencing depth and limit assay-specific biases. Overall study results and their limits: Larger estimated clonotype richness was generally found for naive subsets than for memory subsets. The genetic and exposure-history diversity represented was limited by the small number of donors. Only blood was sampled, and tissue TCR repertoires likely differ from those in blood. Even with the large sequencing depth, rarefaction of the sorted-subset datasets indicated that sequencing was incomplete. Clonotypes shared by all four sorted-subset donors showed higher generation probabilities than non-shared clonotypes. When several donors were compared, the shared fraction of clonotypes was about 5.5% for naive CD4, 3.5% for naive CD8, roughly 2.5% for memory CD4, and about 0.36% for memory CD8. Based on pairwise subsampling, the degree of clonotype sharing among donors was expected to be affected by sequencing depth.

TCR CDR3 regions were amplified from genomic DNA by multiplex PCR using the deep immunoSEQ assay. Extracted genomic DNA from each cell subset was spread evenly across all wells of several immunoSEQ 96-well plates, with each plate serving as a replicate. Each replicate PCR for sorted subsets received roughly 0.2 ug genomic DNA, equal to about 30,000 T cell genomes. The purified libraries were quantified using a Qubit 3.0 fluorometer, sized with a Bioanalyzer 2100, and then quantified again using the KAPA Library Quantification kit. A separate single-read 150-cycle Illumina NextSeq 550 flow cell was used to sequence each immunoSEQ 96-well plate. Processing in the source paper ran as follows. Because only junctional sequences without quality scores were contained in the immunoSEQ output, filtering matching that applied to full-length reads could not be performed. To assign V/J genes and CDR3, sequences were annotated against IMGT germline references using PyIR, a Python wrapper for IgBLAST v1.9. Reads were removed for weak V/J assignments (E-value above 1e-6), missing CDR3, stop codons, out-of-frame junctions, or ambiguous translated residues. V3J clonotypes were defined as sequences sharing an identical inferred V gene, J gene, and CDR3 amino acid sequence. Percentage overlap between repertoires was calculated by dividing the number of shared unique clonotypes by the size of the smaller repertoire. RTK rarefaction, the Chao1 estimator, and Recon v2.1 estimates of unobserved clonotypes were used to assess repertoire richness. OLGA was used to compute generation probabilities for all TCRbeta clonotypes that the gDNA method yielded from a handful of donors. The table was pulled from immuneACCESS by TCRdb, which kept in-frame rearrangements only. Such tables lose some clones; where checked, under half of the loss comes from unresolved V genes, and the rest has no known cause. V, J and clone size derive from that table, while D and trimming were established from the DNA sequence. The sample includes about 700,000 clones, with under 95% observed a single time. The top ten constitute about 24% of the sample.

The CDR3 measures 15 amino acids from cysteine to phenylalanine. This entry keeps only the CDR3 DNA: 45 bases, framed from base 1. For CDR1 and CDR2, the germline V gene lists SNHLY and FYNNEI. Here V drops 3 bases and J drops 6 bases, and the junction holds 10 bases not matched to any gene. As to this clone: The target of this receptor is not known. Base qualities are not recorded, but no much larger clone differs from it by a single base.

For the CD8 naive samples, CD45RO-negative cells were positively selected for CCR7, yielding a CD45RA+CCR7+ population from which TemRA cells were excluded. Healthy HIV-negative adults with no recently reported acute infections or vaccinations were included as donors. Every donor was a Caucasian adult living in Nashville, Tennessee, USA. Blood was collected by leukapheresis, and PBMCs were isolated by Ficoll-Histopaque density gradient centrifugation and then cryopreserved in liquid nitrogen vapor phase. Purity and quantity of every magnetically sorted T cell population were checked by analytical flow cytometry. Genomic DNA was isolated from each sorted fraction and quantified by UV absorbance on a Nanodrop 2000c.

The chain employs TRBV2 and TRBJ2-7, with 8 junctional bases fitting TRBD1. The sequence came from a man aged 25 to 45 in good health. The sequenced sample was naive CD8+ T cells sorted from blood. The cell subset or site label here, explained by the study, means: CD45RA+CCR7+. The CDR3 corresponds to CASSDPGTGTFEQYF. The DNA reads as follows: TGTGCCAGCAGTGATCCCGGGACAGGCACCTTCGAGCAGTACTTC.